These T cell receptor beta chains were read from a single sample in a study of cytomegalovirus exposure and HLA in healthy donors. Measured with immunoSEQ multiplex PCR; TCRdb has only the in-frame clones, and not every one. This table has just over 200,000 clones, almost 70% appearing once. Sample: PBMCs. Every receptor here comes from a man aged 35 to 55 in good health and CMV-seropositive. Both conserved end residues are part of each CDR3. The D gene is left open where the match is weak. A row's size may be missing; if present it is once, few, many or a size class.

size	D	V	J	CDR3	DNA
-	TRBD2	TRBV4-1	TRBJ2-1	CASSQDLPSGAYEQFF	TGCGCCAGCAGCCAAGATCTGCCTAGCGGGGCCTATGAGCAGTTCTTC
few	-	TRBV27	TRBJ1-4	CASSGWTNEKLFF	TGTGCCAGTTCAGGGTGGACTAATGAAAAACTGTTTTTT
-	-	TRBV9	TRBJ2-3	CASSVAYDREEGDTQYF	TGTGCCAGCAGCGTAGCCTACGACAGGGAGGAAGGAGATACGCAGTATTTT
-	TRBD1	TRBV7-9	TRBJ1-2	CASSQGDFYGYTF	TGTGCCAGCAGCCAGGGGGACTTCTATGGCTACACCTTC
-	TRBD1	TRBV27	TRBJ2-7	CASSLNRGQAYYEQYF	TGTGCCAGCAGTTTAAACAGGGGTCAAGCTTACTACGAGCAGTACTTC
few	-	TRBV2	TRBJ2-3	CASSPSLYTQYF	TGTGCCAGCAGTCCCTCCCTATATACGCAGTATTTT
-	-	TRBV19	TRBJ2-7	CASSMWAGATYEQYF	TGTGCCAGTAGTATGTGGGCAGGGGCCACCTACGAGCAGTACTTC
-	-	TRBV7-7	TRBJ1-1	CASSLDRNTEAFF	TGTGCCAGCAGCTTAGACAGGAACACTGAAGCTTTCTTT
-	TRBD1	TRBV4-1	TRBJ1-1	CASRRGTGQARATEAFF	TGCGCCAGCAGGCGGGGGACAGGTCAGGCCCGAGCCACTGAAGCTTTCTTT
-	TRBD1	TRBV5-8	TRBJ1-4	CASSFMQGTGGEKLFF	TGTGCCAGCAGCTTTATGCAGGGGACAGGGGGAGAAAAACTGTTTTTT
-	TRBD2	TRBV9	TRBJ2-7	CASSDGGGGSSYEQYF	TGTGCCAGCAGCGACGGGGGGGGTGGGTCGAGCTACGAGCAGTACTTC
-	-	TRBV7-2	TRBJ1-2	CASSLRGGGPTF	TGTGCCAGCAGCTTAAGGGGCGGGGGCCCCACCTTC
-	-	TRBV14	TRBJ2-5	CASSQDHPSLGGTQYF	TGTGCCAGCAGCCAAGATCATCCGTCTTTGGGGGGAACCCAGTACTTC
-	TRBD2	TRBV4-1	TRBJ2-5	CASSKGLAGVETQYF	TGCGCCAGCAGCAAGGGACTAGCGGGGGTTGAGACCCAGTACTTC
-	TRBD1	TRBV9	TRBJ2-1	CASSVGTGDEQFF	TGTGCCAGCAGCGTAGGGACAGGGGATGAGCAGTTCTTC
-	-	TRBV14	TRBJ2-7	CASSQDNGYEQYF	TGTGCCAGCAGCCAAGATAACGGCTACGAGCAGTACTTC
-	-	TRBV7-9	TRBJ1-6	CSSSLLLGPLHF	TGTTCCAGCAGCTTATTGCTAGGACCCCTCCACTTT